This note documents a single T cell receptor (beta chain) sequence. The antigen is undetermined. This sample is drawn from a study of cytomegalovirus exposure and HLA in healthy donors. Some clones are missing from TCRdb's copy, which holds only in-frame ones; the method was immunoSEQ multiplex PCR. The table lists 150,000 to 200,000 clones, over 85% of them singletons. Points from the study as a whole: Cytomegalovirus-associated TCR beta chains were listed, numbering 150 to 200. A few CMV-associated chains were confirmed in vitro to be specific for CMV antigens. A later analysis found first-cohort TCR clusters tended to co-occur in the 120 or so validation repertoires.

CDR1 and CDR2 from the germline V gene are SGHTA and FQGTGA. V was cut by 8 bases and J by 5 bases, with 28 bases left in between. The CDR3 spans 17 residues. Source material: PBMCs. V usage is TRBV7-3 and J usage is TRBJ2-7; possibly TRBD1 for D (7 bases). The sequence derives from a woman in her late teens or twenties in good health and CMV-seropositive. The CDR3 DNA reads TGTGCCAGCCTACCGGGGGCAGGGGGAAGGCGTGGGCACGAGCAGTACTTC. This translates into CASLPGAGGRRGHEQYF. The entire variable domain, with the rest obtained from reference TRBV7-3 and TRBJ2-7, is as follows: GAGVSQTPSNKVTEKGKYVELRCDPISGHTALYWYRQSLGQGPEFLIYFQGTGAADDSGLPNDRFFAVRPEGSVSTLKIQRTERGDSAVYLCASLPGAGGRRGHEQYFGPGTRLTVT.